This T cell receptor beta chain was recorded in a study of post-analysis software for immune sequencing data. Findings of the study overall: Controls showed lower frequencies than patients for a handful of TRBV segments, and TRBV5-6, TRBV5-1 and TRBV20-1 were among these.

To note about this clonotype: Its target is not known.

The CDR3 extends over 15 amino acids. Germline V gives CDR1 MNHEY, CDR2 SMNVEV (reference sequence). TCR beta cDNA libraries had unique molecular identifiers. A single record per CDR3 protein comes from TCRdb applying MiXCR to the PCR reads. The sample lists fewer than 700,000 distinct CDR3 sequences; roughly 45% were seen once. The chain employs TRBV27 and TRBJ2-4, with TRBD1 identical over 8 bases. The DNA end is a closer match to TRBJ2-7, so the J assignment may be wrong. The TCR comes from a girl aged 5 to 17 with multiple sclerosis. What was sequenced was blood. The CDR3 DNA is TGTGCCAGCAGTTTGAGGGACAGGCTGACCTACGAGCAGTACTTC. This codes for CASSLRDRLTYEQYF.